These T cell receptor beta chains were read from a single sample in a study of PD-1 blockade in classical Hodgkin lymphoma. Profiled with immunoSEQ multiplex PCR; TCRdb holds only in-frame clones, not every one. The profile covers 45,000 or so clones, with more than 70% appearing a single time and approximately 9% taken by the ten largest. The sequenced sample was peripheral blood mononuclear cells (PBMCs), obtained at baseline. These receptors all stem from a human donor with classical Hodgkin lymphoma. The CDR3 runs from the conserved cysteine through the conserved F or W. A D gene is named only where the DNA matches it firmly. The size entry is marked missing in some rows and otherwise reads once, few, many or a size class.

D,length,J,V,size,DNA,CDR3
-,13,TRBJ2-7,TRBV28,-,TGTGCCAGCAGTTTATTTGGGTCCTACGAGCAGTACTTC,CASSLFGSYEQYF
-,15,TRBJ1-1,TRBV12-5,-,TGTGCTAGTGGTTTGCGGGGGGTTGGGAACACTGAAGCTTTCTTT,CASGLRGVGNTEAFF
-,16,TRBJ1-5,TRBV6-1,-,TGTGCCAGCAGTGGCCAAGGCCTGTGGGGCAATCAGCCCCAGCATTTT,CASSGQGLWGNQPQHF
TRBD2,14,TRBJ2-5,TRBV2,-,TGTGCCAACGGACTAGCGGGGACTCGAGAGACCCAGTACTTC,CANGLAGTRETQYF
-,16,TRBJ2-1,TRBV2,-,TGTGCCAGCAGTGTAGCGGCGTTTAGCTCCTACAATGAGCAGTTCTTC,CASSVAAFSSYNEQFF
-,15,TRBJ2-7,TRBV23-1,-,TGCGCCAGCAGTCAATCGGACTCCCCGAGGGACGAGCAGTACTTC,CASSQSDSPRDEQYF
-,12,TRBJ2-7,TRBV6-4,-,TGTGCCAGCAGTGATGGAGGGTCTATTCAGTACTTC,CASSDGGSIQYF
TRBD2,16,TRBJ2-5,TRBV6-6,-,TGTGCCAGCAGTTACCTTCTAGCGGGGAAACAAGAGACCCAGTACTTC,CASSYLLAGKQETQYF
TRBD1,15,TRBJ2-1,TRBV10-3,-,TGTGCCATCAGGCCGGGACAGGGGCCCTACAATGAGCAGTTCTTC,CAIRPGQGPYNEQFF
-,14,TRBJ2-7,TRBV5-1,-,TGCGCCAGCAGCTTGGGCCAGACATACTACGAGCAGTACTTC,CASSLGQTYYEQYF
TRBD2,15,TRBJ2-2,TRBV29-1,-,TGCAGCGTTGAACTAGCGGGGGGACGCACCGGGGAGCTGTTTTTT,CSVELAGGRTGELFF
-,15,TRBJ1-2,TRBV7-2,-,TGTGCCAGCAACGGAGGGGGGACCGCTAACTATGGCTACACCTTC,CASNGGGTANYGYTF
TRBD2,17,TRBJ2-1,TRBV11-3,-,TGTGCCAGCAGCTTAGGACCCCCGGGAGGGCCAGTTGATGAGCAGTTCTTC,CASSLGPPGGPVDEQFF
-,15,TRBJ1-2,TRBV19,once,TGTGCCAGTAGTGCACACAGGGCGGCAAACTATGGCTACACCTTC,CASSAHRAANYGYTF
-,14,TRBJ2-4,TRBV10-3,-,TGTGCCATCAGTGAGCGGGGGGCGGGGAACATTCAGTACTTC,CAISERGAGNIQYF
-,13,TRBJ1-2,TRBV19,-,TGTGCCAGTACCCCTTCAGGGTTGGATGGCTACACCTTC,CASTPSGLDGYTF
TRBD2,13,TRBJ2-3,TRBV7-3,-,TGTGCCAGCAGCTTAAGCAGGGAGGGAGGGCAGTATTTT,CASSLSREGGQYF
-,12,TRBJ1-1,TRBV5-6,-,TGTGCCAGCAGCTTGGGCATCAGAGAAGCTTTCTTT,CASSLGIREAFF
-,12,TRBJ2-6,TRBV27,-,TGTGCCAGCAGTCCTGGGGCCAACGTCCTGACTTTC,CASSPGANVLTF
-,13,TRBJ2-4,TRBV7-9,-,TGTGCCAGCAGCTTAGGCGGCAGAAACATTCAGTACTTC,CASSLGGRNIQYF
-,15,TRBJ1-1,TRBV10-3,-,TGTGCCATCAGTGAGTCGAAGGGGATGAACACTGAAGCTTTCTTT,CAISESKGMNTEAFF
-,12,TRBJ1-3,TRBV5-1,-,TGCGCCAGCAAAGGACCTGGAAACACCATATATTTT,CASKGPGNTIYF
-,15,TRBJ2-1,TRBV28,-,TGTGCCAGCAGTTTAGTAGTATCTTCCTACAATGAGCAGTTCTTC,CASSLVVSSYNEQFF
-,12,TRBJ2-1,TRBV7-6,-,TGTGCCAGCAGCCCACAGGGAGGTGAGCAGTTCTTC,CASSPQGGEQFF
-,12,TRBJ2-3,TRBV10-2,-,TGCGCCAGCCGTTCATCAACAGATACGCAGTATTTT,CASRSSTDTQYF
TRBD1,12,TRBJ2-7,TRBV25-1,-,TGTGCCAGCAGTGCAACAGGGGGCCAGCAGTACTTC,CASSATGGQQYF
TRBD2,18,TRBJ2-2,TRBV7-2,-,TGTGCCAGCAGCGACCATTTGCTAGCGGGGGCTTTAACCGGGGAGCTGTTTTTT,CASSDHLLAGALTGELFF
-,13,TRBJ2-1,TRBV9,-,TGTGCCAGCAGCCCTCATCAGGGAGACGAGCAGTTCTTC,CASSPHQGDEQFF
-,15,TRBJ1-2,TRBV10-3,few,TGTGCCATCAGTGAGTCCGGGACACCTAACTATGGCTACACCTTC,CAISESGTPNYGYTF
-,14,TRBJ2-3,TRBV9,few,TGTGCCAGCAGCGTAGAGGGGGTACCAGATACGCAGTATTTT,CASSVEGVPDTQYF
-,14,TRBJ2-1,TRBV13,-,TGTGCCAGCAGCTTAGGCGACTCGGGAGTTGAGCAGTTCTTC,CASSLGDSGVEQFF
TRBD1,19,TRBJ1-6,TRBV27,-,TGTGCCAGCAGTTTAAAGAAGACAGGGGGTAGTTTTATGGGTTCACCCCTCCACTTT,CASSLKKTGGSFMGSPLHF
-,14,TRBJ2-3,TRBV5-1,-,TGCGCCAGCAGCTCTGGGGGAGACACAGATACGCAGTATTTT,CASSSGGDTDTQYF
-,16,TRBJ2-2,TRBV4-1,-,TGCGCCAGCAGCCCCTCCGGGACTGAAAACACCGGGGAGCTGTTTTTT,CASSPSGTENTGELFF
-,12,TRBJ2-5,TRBV29-1,-,TGCAGCGTTGATTCGTACCAAGAGACCCAGTACTTC,CSVDSYQETQYF
TRBD1,14,TRBJ2-1,TRBV5-1,-,TGCGCCAGCAGCTTACCTCGACAGGGGCCGGAGCAGTTCTTC,CASSLPRQGPEQFF
TRBD2,14,TRBJ2-7,TRBV5-1,-,TGCGCCAGCAGCTTGGTTGCGGGAGGTGGCGAGCAGTACTTC,CASSLVAGGGEQYF
-,17,TRBJ1-5,TRBV15,-,TGTGCCACCAGCAGAGATCGGTCAGGAATGATCAATCAGCCCCAGCATTTT,CATSRDRSGMINQPQHF
-,13,TRBJ2-2,TRBV9,few,TGTGCCAGCAGCGCCCAAGGAACCGGGGAGCTGTTTTTT,CASSAQGTGELFF
-,14,TRBJ2-7,TRBV15,-,TGTGCCACCAGCAGTGTCGTAGGAACACGGGAGCAGTACTTC,CATSSVVGTREQYF
-,14,TRBJ2-1,TRBV15,-,TGTGCCACCAGCAGAGATTGGCAGGACAATGAGCAGTTCTTC,CATSRDWQDNEQFF
TRBD2,15,TRBJ2-7,TRBV14,-,TGTGCCAGCAGCCTAGGACTAGCAGGATCCTACGAGCAGTACTTC,CASSLGLAGSYEQYF
-,15,TRBJ2-2,TRBV10-1,few,TGCGCCAGCAGTGATGGGAGCGCGAACACCGGGGAGCTGTTTTTT,CASSDGSANTGELFF
TRBD1,17,TRBJ1-4,TRBV4-2,-,TGTGCCAGCAGCCAAGCGGGACAGGCCTCAACTAATGAAAAACTGTTTTTT,CASSQAGQASTNEKLFF
-,13,TRBJ2-7,TRBV28,-,TGTGCCAGCAGTTTCGCCTTAACCTACGAGCAGTACTTC,CASSFALTYEQYF